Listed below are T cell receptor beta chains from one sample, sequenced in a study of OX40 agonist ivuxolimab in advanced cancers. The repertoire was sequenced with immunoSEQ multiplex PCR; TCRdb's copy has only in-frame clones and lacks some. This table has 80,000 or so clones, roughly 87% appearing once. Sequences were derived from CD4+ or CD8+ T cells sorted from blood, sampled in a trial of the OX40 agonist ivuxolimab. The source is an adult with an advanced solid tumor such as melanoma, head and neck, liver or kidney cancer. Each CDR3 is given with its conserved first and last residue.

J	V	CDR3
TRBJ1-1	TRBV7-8	CASSARQGMNTEAFF
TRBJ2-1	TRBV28	CASSPTGGLGEQFF
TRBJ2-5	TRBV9	CASSVEETQYF
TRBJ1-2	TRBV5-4	CASSSRGIPGDGYTF
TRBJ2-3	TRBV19	CATRFSGSGDTQYF
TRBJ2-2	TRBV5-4	CASSQGKGGGPGTGELFF
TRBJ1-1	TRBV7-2	CASNPMGGLFRAFF
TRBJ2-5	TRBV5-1	CATGQTQETQYF
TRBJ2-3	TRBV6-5	CASSNTLGYTQYF
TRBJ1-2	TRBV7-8	CASSLDLNYGYTF
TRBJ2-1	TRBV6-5	CASSRTSGDPTSRFF
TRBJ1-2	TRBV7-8	CASSLASLGVRYTF
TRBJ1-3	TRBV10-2	CASRQWGGSGNTIYF
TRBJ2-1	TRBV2	CASSVAGGPVNEQFF
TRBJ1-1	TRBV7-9	CASSSSLPREGAFF
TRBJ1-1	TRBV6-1	CASSEARQGHTEAFF
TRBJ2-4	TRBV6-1	CASSDRLNLAKNIQYF
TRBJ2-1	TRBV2	CASRGPPGLAGGRRNEQFF
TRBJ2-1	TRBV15	CATSRSLAGEVNEQFF
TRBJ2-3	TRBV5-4	CASSSPWTSGTTDTQYF
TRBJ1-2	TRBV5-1	CASSLGGQGYGYTF
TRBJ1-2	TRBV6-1	CASSEPEGAYYGYTF
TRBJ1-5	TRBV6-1	CASSRGGSSNQPQHF
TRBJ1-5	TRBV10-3	CAISESKAAGNQPQHF
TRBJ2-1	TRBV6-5	CASRGGQGVDEQFF
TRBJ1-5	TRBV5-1	CASSQSGLNSNQPQHF
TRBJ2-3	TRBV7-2	CASGGRDIGTDTQYF
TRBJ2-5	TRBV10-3	CAITGHSQETQYF
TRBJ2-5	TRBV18	CASSPRTSGGETQYF
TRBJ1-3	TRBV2	CASSEWGGRNGNTIYF
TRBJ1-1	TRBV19	CASSRGTGEAFF
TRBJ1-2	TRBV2	CASSATGTGDYGYTF
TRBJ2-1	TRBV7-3	CASSLRDNYPNEQFF
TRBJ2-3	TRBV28	CASSPGHPADTQYF
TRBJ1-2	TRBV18	CASSPSLTGYGYTF
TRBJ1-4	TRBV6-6	CASRQGGNNEKLFF
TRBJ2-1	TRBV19	CASSPVPGLVTYNEQFF
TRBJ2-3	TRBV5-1	CASSISGGALDTQYF
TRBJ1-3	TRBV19	CASSPIEGGGNTIYF
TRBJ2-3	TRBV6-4	CASSLLAGGSTDTQYF
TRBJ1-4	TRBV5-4	CASSLGQKPTNEKLFF
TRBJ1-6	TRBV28	CASSLVSTPLHF
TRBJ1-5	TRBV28	CASSSRGIHNQPQHF
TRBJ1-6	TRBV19	CASSIEDGGNSPLHF
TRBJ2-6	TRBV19	CASSANRRLTGANVLTF
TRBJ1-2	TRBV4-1	CASSPLPRTGVGGYTF
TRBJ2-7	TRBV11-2	CASSLDGTETYEQYF
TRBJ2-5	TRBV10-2	CASSAWGPETQYF
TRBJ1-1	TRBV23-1	CASSQSTDEAFF
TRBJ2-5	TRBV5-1	CASTGRVGETQYF
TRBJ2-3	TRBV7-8	CASSLQGVADTQYF